This T cell receptor beta chain was identified in a study of Graves' ophthalmopathy and Graves' hyperthyroidism. Study overall: Peripheral blood was gathered at the point of initial diagnosis, before any treatment started. Study results and limitations: The model predicted progression of ophthalmopathy with a sensitivity of 60% to 71%, and its specificity was around 72%.

For repertoire sequencing, the TCR beta CDR3 regions were amplified from RNA transcripts. The first round was an RT-PCR with HTBI primers, and the second round was a multiplex PCR. TCRdb itself ran the multiplex PCR reads through MiXCR, one entry per CDR3 protein. Here the sample spans 200,000 to 300,000 distinct CDR3 sequences, around 45% being singletons. Unmatched junction bases numbered 14, after V lost 6 bases and J lost 18 bases. CDR3 length equals 13 residues. All donors with ophthalmopathy were recorded as having moderate-to-severe activity, CAS ≥3, NOSPECS ≥4 and a duration under 3 months. In the case of this clonotype: No antigen is known for it.

The receptor was isolated from an adult man with Graves' ophthalmopathy. V and J are TRBV12-3 or TRBV12-4 and TRBJ2-6, with 7 nucleotides matching TRBD1. The sequencing input was peripheral blood. CDR3 sequence: CASSSGTALPSTF. The CDR3 DNA follows: TGTGCCAGCAGCTCCGGGACAGCCCTTCCTTCGACTTTC.